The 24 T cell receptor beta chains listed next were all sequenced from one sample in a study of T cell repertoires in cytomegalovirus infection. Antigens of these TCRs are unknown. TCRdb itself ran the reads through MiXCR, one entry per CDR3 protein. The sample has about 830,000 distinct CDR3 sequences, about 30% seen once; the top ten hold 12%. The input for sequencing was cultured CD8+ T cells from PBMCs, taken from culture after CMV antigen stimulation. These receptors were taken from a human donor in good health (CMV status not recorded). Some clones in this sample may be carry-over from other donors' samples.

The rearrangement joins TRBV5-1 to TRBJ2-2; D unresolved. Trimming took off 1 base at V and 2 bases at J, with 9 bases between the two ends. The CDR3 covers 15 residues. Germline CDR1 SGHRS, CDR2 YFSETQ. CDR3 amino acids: CASSLSSPNTGELFF. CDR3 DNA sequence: TGCGCCAGCAGCTTGAGTTCACCTAACACCGGGGAGCTGTTTTTT.

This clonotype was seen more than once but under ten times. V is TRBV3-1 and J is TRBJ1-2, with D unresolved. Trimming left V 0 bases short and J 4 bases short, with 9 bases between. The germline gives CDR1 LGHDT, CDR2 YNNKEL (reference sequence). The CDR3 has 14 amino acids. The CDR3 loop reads CASSQDAGPYGYTF. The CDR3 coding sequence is TGTGCCAGCAGCCAAGATGCGGGCCCCTATGGCTACACCTTC.

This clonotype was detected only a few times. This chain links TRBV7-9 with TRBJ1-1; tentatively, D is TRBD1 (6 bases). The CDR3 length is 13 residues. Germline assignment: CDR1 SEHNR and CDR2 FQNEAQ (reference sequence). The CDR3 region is CVLSEGGGTEAFF. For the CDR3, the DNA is TGTGTCCTAAGCGAGGGAGGGGGCACTGAAGCTTTCTTT.

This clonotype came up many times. This CDR3 is CASSFVGSTGELFF. CDR3 nucleotide sequence: TGTGCCAGCAGCTTCGTAGGTAGCACCGGGGAGCTGTTTTTT. This chain connects TRBV7-9 to TRBJ2-2; D is undetermined. This CDR3 has 14 amino acids. V was shortened by 3 bases and J by 4 bases, with 9 bases between the two germline ends. The germline V gene has CDR1 SEHNR and CDR2 FQNEAQ (reference sequence).

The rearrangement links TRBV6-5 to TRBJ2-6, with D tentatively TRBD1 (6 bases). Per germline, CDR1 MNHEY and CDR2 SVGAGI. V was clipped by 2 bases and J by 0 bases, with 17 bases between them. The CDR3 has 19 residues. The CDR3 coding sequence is TGTGCCAGCAGTTACGTGGGGGACATATTTTCCTCTGGGGCCAACGTCCTGACTTTC. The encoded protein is CASSYVGDIFSSGANVLTF.

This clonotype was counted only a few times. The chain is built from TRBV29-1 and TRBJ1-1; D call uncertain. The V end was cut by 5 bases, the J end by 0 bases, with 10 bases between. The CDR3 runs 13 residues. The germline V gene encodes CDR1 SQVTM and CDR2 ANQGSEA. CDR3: CSVLRPMNTEAFF. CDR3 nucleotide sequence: TGCAGCGTTTTGAGGCCTATGAACACTGAAGCTTTCTTT. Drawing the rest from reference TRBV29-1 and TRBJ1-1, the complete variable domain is SAVISQKPSRDICQRGTSLTIQCQVDSQVTMMFWYRQQPGQSLTLIATANQGSEATYESGFVIDKFPISRPNLTFSTLTVSNMSPEDSSIYLCSVLRPMNTEAFFGQGTRLTVV.

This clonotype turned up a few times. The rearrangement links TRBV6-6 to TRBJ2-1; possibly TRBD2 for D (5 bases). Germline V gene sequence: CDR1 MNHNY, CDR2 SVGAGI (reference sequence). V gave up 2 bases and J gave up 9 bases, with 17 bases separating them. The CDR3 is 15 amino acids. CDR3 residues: CASSYTEVLGSEQFF. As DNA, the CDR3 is TGTGCCAGCAGTTACACGGAGGTTCTGGGGAGTGAGCAGTTCTTC.

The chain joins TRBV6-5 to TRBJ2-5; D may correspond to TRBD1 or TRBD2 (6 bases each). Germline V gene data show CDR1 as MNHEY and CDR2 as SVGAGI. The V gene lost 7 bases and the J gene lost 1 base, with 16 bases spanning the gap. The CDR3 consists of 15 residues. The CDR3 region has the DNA TGTGCCAGCACCTTTGAGGGGGGCATCCAAGAGACCCAGTACTTC. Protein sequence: CASTFEGGIQETQYF.

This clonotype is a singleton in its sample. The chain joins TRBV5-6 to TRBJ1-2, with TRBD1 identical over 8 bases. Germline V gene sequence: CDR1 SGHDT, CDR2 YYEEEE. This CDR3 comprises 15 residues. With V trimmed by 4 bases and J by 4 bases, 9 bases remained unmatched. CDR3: CASSHWTGPIYGYTF. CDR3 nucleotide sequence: TGTGCCAGCAGCCACTGGACAGGGCCCATCTATGGCTACACCTTC.

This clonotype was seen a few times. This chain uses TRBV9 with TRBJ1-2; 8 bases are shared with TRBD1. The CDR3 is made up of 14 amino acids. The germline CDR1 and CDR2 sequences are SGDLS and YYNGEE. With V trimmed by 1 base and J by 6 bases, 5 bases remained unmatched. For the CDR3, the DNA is TGTGCCAGCAGCGTAACCAGGGGGCAAAATGGCTACACCTTC. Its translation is CASSVTRGQNGYTF.

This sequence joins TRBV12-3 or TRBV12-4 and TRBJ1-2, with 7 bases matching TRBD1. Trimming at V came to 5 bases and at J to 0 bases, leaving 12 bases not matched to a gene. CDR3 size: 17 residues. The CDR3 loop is CASSDRLGQITNYGYTF. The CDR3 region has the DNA TGTGCCAGCAGTGACCGATTGGGACAGATTACTAACTATGGCTACACCTTC.

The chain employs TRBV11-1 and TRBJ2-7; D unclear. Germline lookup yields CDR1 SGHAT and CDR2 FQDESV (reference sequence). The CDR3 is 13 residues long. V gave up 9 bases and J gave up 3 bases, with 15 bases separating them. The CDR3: CASSARLYYEQYF. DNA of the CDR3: TGTGCCAGTTCAGCCAGGTTATACTACGAGCAGTACTTC.

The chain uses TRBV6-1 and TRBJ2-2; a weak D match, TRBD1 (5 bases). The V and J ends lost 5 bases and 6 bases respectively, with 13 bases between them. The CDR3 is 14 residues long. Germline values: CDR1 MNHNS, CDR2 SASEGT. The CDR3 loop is CASSMWGSPGELFF. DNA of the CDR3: TGTGCCAGCAGTATGTGGGGCTCGCCCGGGGAGCTGTTTTTT.

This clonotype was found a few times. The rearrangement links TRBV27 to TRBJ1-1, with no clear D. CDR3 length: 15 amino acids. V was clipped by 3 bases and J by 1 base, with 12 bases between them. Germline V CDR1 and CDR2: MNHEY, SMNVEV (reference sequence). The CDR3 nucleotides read TGTGCCAGCAGTTTTCATCCGACACCGAACACTGAAGCTTTCTTT. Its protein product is CASSFHPTPNTEAFF.

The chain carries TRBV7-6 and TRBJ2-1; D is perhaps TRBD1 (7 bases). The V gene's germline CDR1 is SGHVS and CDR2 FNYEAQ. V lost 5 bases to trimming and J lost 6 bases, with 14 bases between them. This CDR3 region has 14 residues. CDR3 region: CASSVGGQINEQFF. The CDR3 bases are TGTGCCAGCAGCGTGGGGGGACAGATCAATGAGCAGTTCTTC.

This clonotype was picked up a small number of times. The DNA of the CDR3 is TGTGCCAGCAGCTTACCATATCAGAACTATGGCTACACCTTC. Encoded protein: CASSLPYQNYGYTF. The chain joins TRBV7-9 to TRBJ1-2; D gene uncertain. The CDR3 is made up of 14 amino acids. Germline lookup yields CDR1 SEHNR and CDR2 FQNEAQ (reference sequence). V dropped 2 bases and J dropped 2 bases, with 9 bases sitting between them.

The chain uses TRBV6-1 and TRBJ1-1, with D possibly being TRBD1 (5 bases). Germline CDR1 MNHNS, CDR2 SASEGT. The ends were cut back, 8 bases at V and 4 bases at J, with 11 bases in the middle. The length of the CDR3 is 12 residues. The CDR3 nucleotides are TGTGCCAGCGCGCAGGGCGGCACTGAAGCTTTCTTT. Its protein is CASAQGGTEAFF.

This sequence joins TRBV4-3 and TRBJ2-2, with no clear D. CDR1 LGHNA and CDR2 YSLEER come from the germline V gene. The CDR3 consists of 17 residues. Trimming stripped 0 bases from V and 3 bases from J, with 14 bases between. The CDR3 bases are TGCGCCAGCAGCCAAGATCAGGTTGGGCAAGACACCGGGGAGCTGTTTTTT. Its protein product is CASSQDQVGQDTGELFF.

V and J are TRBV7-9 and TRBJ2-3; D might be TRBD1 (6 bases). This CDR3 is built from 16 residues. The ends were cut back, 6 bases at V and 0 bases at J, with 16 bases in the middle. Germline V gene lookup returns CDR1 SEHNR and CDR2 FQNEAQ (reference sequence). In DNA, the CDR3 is TGTGCCAGCAGACACCCTGGGGGCAGGAGCACAGATACGCAGTATTTT. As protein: CASRHPGGRSTDTQYF.

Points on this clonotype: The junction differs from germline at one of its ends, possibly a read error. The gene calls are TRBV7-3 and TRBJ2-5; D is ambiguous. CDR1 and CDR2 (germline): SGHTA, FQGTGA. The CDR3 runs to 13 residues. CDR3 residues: CAGSRPPRETQYF. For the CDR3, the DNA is TGTGCCGGCAGCCGCCCCCCCCGGGAGACCCAGTACTTC.

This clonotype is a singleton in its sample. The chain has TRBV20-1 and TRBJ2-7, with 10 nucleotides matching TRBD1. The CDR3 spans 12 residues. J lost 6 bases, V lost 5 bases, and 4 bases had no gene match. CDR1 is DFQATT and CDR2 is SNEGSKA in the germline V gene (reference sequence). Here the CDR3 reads CSAPGQGTEQYF. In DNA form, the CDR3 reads TGCAGTGCTCCGGGACAGGGGACCGAGCAGTACTTC.

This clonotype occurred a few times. The CDR3 DNA reads as TGTGCTAGTGGTTTGGCCAGCCGGACGGTCAGCTCCTACGAGCAGTACGTC. The encoded protein is CASGLASRTVSSYEQYV. This chain links TRBV12-5 with TRBJ2-7; D gene ambiguous. CDR3 size: 17 residues. Trimming left V 1 base short and J 0 bases short, with 16 bases between. Germline V gives CDR1 LGHNT, CDR2 FRNRAP.

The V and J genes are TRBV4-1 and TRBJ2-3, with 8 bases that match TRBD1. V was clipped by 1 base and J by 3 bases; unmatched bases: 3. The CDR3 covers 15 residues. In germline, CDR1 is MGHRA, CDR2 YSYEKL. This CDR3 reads CASSQVDRETDTQYF. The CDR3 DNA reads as TGCGCCAGCAGCCAAGTGGACAGGGAAACAGATACGCAGTATTTT.

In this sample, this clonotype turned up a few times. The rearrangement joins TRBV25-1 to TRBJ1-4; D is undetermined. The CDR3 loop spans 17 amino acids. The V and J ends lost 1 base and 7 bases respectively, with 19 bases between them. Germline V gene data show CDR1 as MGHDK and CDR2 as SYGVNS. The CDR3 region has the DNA TGTGCCAGCAGTGAATCAATCCCGAGGGAGGTGGCTGAAAAACTGTTTTTT. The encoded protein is CASSESIPREVAEKLFF.